The 10 T cell receptor beta chains reported below all come from one sample, sequenced in a study of identical twins. One entry per CDR3 protein results from TCRdb running MiXCR on the 5' RACE reads. The repertoire holds 1.5 million to 2 million distinct CDR3 sequences, with under 35% as singletons. Sequencing was performed on cord blood. The receptors were sampled from a newborn girl in good health.

The chain links TRBV27 to TRBJ2-7, with D possibly being TRBD1 (5 bases). With 9 bases removed from V and 5 bases from J, the gap between germline ends came to 14 bases. CDR3 length: 12 residues. The V gene's germline CDR1 is MNHEY and CDR2 SMNVEV (reference sequence). The DNA for the CDR3 is TGTGCCAGTGCAGGGTTTCCCAACGAGCAGTACTTC. The encoded protein is CASAGFPNEQYF.

The gene calls are TRBV6-5 and TRBJ2-5; TRBD1 matches at 7 bases. Unmatched junction bases numbered 7, after V lost 7 bases and J lost 2 bases. Germline V gives CDR1 MNHEY, CDR2 SVGAGI. CDR3 length equals 14 residues. CDR3 protein: CASNPTGAQETQYF. CDR3 DNA sequence: TGTGCCAGCAACCCTACAGGGGCTCAAGAGACCCAGTACTTC.

The J gene is TRBJ1-2, the V gene TRBV2, with 8 positions matching TRBD1. Germline CDR1 is SNHLY and CDR2 is FYNNEI. V gave up 5 bases and J gave up 7 bases; unmatched junction bases: 9. This CDR3 contains 14 residues. CDR3 sequence (DNA): TGTGCCAGCAGTCAAGGACAGGGATATCCTGGCTACACCTTC. As protein: CASSQGQGYPGYTF.

This clonotype showed up just a few times. An end of the junction differs from the germline gene, which may be a read error. The chain couples TRBV28 to TRBJ1-1; a weak D match, TRBD1 (5 bases). The CDR3 spans 15 residues. Germline CDR1 is MDHEN and CDR2 is SYDVKM. In DNA, the CDR3 is TGTGCCAGCAGCTTCCCTCAGGGTATGAACACTGAGGCTTTCTTT. The encoded protein is CASSFPQGMNTEAFF.

The chain combines TRBV5-1 with TRBJ1-4, with D perhaps TRBD1 (6 bases). The CDR3 loop spans 16 amino acids. With 4 bases removed from V and 0 bases from J, the gap between germline ends came to 13 bases. CDR1 and CDR2 (germline): SGHRS, YFSETQ. CDR3 amino acids: CASSTRTGSTNEKLFF. The CDR3 DNA is TGCGCCAGCAGCACACGTACAGGGTCAACTAATGAAAAACTGTTTTTT.

This chain connects TRBV6-5 to TRBJ2-7, with TRBD2 matching 11 bases. V shed 6 bases and J 4 bases; nucleotides not matched to a gene: 17. This CDR3 comprises 18 residues. Germline V gene lookup returns CDR1 MNHEY and CDR2 SVGAGI. The CDR3 loop is CASSYLPPGTSGPYEQYF. The CDR3 DNA follows: TGTGCCAGCAGCTACCTTCCCCCCGGGACTAGCGGACCATACGAGCAGTACTTC.

The rearrangement links TRBV28 to TRBJ2-2; D gene ambiguous. Trimming removed 3 bases from V and 5 bases from J, with 10 bases in between. The CDR3 is 14 amino acids. Germline assignment: CDR1 MDHEN and CDR2 SYDVKM. CDR3 DNA sequence: TGTGCCAGCAGTTTTGTCACAAGAACCGGGGAGCTGTTTTTT. It is translated as CASSFVTRTGELFF.

CDR3 sequence: CASSLAWVNGTGRSPLHF. In DNA form, the CDR3 reads TGTGCCAGCAGCTTAGCGTGGGTAAATGGGACAGGGCGATCACCCCTCCACTTT. This chain links TRBV7-9 with TRBJ1-6, with 9 bases aligning to TRBD1. The germline V gene encodes CDR1 SEHNR and CDR2 FQNEAQ (reference sequence). This CDR3 is 18 amino acids long. V shed 0 bases, J shed 10 bases, and the junction held 13 bases outside the gene matches.

The chain employs TRBV6-1 and TRBJ2-2; 11 positions agree with TRBD2. V was clipped by 8 bases and J by 0 bases; unmatched bases: 11. The CDR3 extends over 18 amino acids. Germline V gene data show CDR1 as MNHNS and CDR2 as SASEGT. In DNA, the CDR3 is TGTGCCAGCCGACCGGGACTAGCGGCCCTAGCGAACACCGGGGAGCTGTTTTTT. Encoded protein: CASRPGLAALANTGELFF.

This chain joins TRBV20-1 and TRBJ1-5, with D unresolved. The V end was cut by 5 bases, the J end by 0 bases, with 5 bases between. Germline CDR1 and CDR2: DFQATT and SNEGSKA (reference sequence). CDR3 size: 12 residues. CDR3 amino acids: CSAGLSNQPQHF. The CDR3 DNA reads as TGCAGTGCTGGTCTTAGCAATCAGCCCCAGCATTTT.